The 5 T cell receptor beta chains below come from one sample, sequenced in a study of OX40 agonist ivuxolimab in advanced cancers. The table came from immunoSEQ multiplex PCR; TCRdb's copy has only in-frame clones and leaves some out. The repertoire holds roughly 110,000 clones, with 90% as singletons. The sample was CD4+ or CD8+ T cells sorted from blood, taken in a trial of the OX40 agonist ivuxolimab. Receptor source: an adult with an advanced solid tumor such as melanoma, head and neck, liver or kidney cancer.

This chain connects TRBV9 to TRBJ2-7, with D possibly TRBD1 on 7 matching bases. CDR1 SGDLS and CDR2 YYNGEE come from the germline V gene. Trimming took 4 bases from V and 4 from J, leaving 24 bases between them. This CDR3 is 17 amino acids long. The chain's CDR3 is CASSPSSGGPPRYEQYF. The CDR3 bases are TGTGCCAGCAGCCCTTCCTCAGGGGGGCCCCCCCGTTACGAGCAGTACTTC.

The rearrangement links TRBV9 to TRBJ1-2; D is unresolved. V was pared by 4 bases and J by 8 bases, with 15 bases between. CDR3 length: 13 residues. The germline gives CDR1 SGDLS, CDR2 YYNGEE. CDR3 region: CASSIGPLSGYTF. For the CDR3, the DNA is TGTGCCAGCAGCATCGGGCCCCTGTCGGGCTACACCTTC. Full variable domain (remainder filled in from reference TRBV9 and TRBJ1-2): DSGVTQTPKHLITATGQRVTLRCSPRSGDLSVYWYQQSLDQGLQFLIQYYNGEERAKGNILERFSAQQFPDLHSELNLSSLELGDSALYFCASSIGPLSGYTFGSGTRLTVV.

This clone was detected only a few times. The chain couples TRBV19 to TRBJ2-7, with TRBD2 as a possible D gene (6 bases). Deletions cut 9 bases from V and 7 bases from J, with 19 bases between. The CDR3 loop spans 13 amino acids. The germline gives CDR1 LNHDA, CDR2 SQIVND (reference sequence). CDR3 coding DNA: TGTGCCAGCCTCCGGGGGAGGCATATTGAGCAGTACTTC. Translating it yields CASLRGRHIEQYF.

V gene TRBV5-8 combines with J gene TRBJ2-2; D is unresolved. Germline V CDR1 and CDR2: SGHTS, YDEGEE. Trimming pared 0 bases from V and 5 bases from J, leaving 5 bases between. CDR3 length equals 13 residues. The DNA for the CDR3 is TGTGCCAGCAGCTTGGGGAGAACCGGGGAGCTGTTTTTT. Protein product: CASSLGRTGELFF.

The V call is TRBV7-8, the J call TRBJ1-4; D possibly corresponds to TRBD1 (6 bases). Deletions cut 5 bases from V and 6 bases from J, with 16 bases between. Germline values: CDR1 SGHVS, CDR2 FQNEAQ. This CDR3 has 15 amino acids. CDR3 sequence reads: CASSTRGGGYEKLFF. The CDR3 region has the DNA TGTGCCAGCAGCACACGAGGGGGGGGGTATGAAAAACTGTTTTTT.